This entry describes one TCR beta chain. Its antigen is as yet unknown. Via MiXCR, TCRdb re-called the 5' RACE reads, giving one row per CDR3 protein. The sample has over 70,000 distinct CDR3 sequences, approximately 16% seen once. The V end was cut by 0 bases, the J end by 4 bases, with 20 bases between. The CDR3 loop spans 17 amino acids. From germline, CDR1 is DFQATT and CDR2 SNEGSKA (reference sequence). The data originate from a study of human T cells and chemical hapten exposure. Study-wide results and limits: High-frequency TCRs, those above 1 in 1000, stayed the same after DPC sensitization.

Unseparated into fractions, whole blood served as the source from which total RNA was extracted. The chain has TRBV20-1 and TRBJ2-3, with D perhaps TRBD1 (5 bases). This TCR came from a female donor in good health. The CDR3 DNA sequence: TGCAGTGCTAGAGATATGGGGCAGGGAAGGGTCGCAGATACGCAGTATTTT. It specifies CSARDMGQGRVADTQYF.